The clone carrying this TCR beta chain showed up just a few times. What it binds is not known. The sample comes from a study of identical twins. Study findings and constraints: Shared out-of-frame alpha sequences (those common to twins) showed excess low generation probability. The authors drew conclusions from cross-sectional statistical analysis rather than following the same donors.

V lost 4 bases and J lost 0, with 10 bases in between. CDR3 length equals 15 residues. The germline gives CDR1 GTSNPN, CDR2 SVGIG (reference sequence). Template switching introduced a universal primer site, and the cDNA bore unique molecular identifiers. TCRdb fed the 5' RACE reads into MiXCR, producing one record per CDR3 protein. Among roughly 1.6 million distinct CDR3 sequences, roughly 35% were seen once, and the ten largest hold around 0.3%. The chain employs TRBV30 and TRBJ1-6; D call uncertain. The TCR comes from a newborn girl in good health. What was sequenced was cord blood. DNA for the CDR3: TGTGCCTGGACTGCAGGCCTCTCCTATAATTCACCCCTCCACTTT. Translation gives CAWTAGLSYNSPLHF.